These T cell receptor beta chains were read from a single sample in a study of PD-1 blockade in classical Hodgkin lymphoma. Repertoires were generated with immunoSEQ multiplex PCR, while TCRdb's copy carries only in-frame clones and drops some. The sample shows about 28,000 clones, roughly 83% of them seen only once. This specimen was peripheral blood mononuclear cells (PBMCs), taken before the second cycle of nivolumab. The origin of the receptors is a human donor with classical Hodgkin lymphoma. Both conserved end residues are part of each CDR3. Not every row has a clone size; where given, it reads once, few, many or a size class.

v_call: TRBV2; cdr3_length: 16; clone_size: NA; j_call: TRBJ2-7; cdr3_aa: CASSGFSGTYFHEQYF
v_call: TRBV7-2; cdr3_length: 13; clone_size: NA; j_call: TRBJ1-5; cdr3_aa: CASSLLPYQPQHF
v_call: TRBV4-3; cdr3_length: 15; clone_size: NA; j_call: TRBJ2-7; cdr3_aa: CASSQDPGGGYEQYF
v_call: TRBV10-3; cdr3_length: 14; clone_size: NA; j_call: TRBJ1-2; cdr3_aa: CAVTGTGGWDGYTF
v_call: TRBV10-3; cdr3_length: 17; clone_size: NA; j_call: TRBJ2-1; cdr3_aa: CAISESARAGVGDEQFF
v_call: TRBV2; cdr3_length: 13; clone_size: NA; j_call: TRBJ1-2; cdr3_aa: CASSEARVYGYTF
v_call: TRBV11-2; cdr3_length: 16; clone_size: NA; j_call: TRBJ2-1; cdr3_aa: CASSLMTGEVVNEQFF
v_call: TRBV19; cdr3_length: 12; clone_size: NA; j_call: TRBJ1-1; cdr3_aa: CASSLTGGKAFF
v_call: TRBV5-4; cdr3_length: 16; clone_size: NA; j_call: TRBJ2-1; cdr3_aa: CASSRGLAGGNNEQFF
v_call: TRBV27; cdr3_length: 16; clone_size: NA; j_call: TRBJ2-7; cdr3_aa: CASSLGAGLRSYEQYF
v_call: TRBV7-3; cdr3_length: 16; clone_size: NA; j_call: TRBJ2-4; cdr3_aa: CASSPGAAKGQNIQYF
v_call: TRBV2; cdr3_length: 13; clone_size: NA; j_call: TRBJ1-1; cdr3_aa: CASRRDRATEAFF
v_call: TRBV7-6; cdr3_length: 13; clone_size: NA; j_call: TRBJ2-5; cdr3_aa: CASSLPMRETQYF
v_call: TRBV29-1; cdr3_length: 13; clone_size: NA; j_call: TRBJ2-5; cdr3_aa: CSVGLRLGQTQYF
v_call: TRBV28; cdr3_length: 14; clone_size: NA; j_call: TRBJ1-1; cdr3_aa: CASTSGQGVTEAFF
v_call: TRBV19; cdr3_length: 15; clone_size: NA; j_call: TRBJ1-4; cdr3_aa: CASSIRTGWDEKLFF
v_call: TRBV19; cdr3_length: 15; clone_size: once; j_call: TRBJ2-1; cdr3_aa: CASSISAINYNEQFF
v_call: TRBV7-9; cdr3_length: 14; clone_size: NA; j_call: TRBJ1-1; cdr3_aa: CASSQVSLGTEAFF
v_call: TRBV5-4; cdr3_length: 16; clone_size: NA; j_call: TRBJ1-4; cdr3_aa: CASSLPRPEGWEKLFF
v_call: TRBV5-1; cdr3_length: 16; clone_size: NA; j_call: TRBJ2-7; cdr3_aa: CASSLVGTGYSYEQYF
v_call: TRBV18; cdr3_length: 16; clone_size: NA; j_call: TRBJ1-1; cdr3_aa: CASSPAIGFMNTEAFF
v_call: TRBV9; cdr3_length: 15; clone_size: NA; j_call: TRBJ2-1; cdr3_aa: CASSVVGESYNEQFF
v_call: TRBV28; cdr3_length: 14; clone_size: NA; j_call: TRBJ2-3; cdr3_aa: CASSSSRSTDTQYF
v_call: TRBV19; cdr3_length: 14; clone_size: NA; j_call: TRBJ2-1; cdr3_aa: CATVAGSTTNEQFF
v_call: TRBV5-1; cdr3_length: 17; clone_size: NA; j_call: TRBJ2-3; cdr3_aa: CASSLGTRPVEEDTQYF
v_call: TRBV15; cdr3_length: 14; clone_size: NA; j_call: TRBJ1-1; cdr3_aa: CATGQWGMNTEAFF
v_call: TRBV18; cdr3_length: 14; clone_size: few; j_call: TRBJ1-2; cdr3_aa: CASSFGRSNYGYTF
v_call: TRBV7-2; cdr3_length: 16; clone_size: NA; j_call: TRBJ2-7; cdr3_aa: CASSFAGTSGRKEQYF
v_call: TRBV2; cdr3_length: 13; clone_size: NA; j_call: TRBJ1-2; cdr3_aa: CASSETRKSGYTF
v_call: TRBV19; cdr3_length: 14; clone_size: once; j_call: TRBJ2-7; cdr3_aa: CASSRSGGSYEQYF
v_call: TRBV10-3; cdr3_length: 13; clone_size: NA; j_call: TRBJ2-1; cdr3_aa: CATLAGGGDEQFF
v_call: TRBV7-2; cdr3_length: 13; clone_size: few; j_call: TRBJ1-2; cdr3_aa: CASSFGPEEGYTF
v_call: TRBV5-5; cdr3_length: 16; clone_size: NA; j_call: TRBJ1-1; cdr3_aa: CASSLAPRGGNTEAFF
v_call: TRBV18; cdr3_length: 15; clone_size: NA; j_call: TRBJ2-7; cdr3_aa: CASSPTQGDRAEQYF
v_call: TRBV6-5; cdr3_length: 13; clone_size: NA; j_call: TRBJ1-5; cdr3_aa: CASSAEGHQPQHF
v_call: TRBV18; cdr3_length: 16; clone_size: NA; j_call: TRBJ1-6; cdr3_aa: CASSPPRRRYNSPLHF
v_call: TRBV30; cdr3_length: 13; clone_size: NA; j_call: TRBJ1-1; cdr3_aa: CAWSVLGWTEAFF
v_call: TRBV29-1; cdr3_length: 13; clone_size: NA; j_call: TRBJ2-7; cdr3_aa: CSAGLAGLYEQYF
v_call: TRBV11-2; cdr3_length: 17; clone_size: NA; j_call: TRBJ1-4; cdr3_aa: CASSLDWGQGVWEKLFF
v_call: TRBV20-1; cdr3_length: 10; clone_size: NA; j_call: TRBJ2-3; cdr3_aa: CSARDGMQYF